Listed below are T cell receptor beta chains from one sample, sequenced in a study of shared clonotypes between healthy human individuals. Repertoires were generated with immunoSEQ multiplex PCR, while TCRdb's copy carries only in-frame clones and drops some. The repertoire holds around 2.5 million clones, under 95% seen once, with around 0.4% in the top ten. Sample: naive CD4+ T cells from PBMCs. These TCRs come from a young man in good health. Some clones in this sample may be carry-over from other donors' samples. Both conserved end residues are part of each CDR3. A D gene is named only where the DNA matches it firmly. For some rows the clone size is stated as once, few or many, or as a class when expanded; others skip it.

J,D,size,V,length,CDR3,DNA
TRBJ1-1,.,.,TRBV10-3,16,CAISESNWGLNTEAFF,TGTGCCATCAGTGAGTCGAATTGGGGCTTGAACACTGAAGCTTTCTTT
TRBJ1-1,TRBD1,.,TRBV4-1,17,CASSHRDRGAGGAEAFF,TGCGCCAGCAGCCACCGGGACAGGGGGGCAGGCGGGGCTGAAGCTTTCTTT
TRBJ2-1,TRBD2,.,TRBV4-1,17,CASSQAPASGNYNEQFF,TGCGCCAGCAGCCAAGCCCCCGCTAGCGGAAATTACAATGAGCAGTTCTTC
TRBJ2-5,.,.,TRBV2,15,CASSEGRGAAATQYF,TGTGCCAGCAGTGAAGGGAGGGGAGCTGCGGCGACCCAGTACTTC
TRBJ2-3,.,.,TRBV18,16,CASSPRGFGSTDTQYF,TGTGCCAGCTCACCAAGAGGATTCGGGAGCACAGATACGCAGTATTTT
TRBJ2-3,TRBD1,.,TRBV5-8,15,CASRSGTGNTDTQYF,TGTGCCAGCAGGTCTGGGACAGGGAACACAGATACGCAGTATTTT
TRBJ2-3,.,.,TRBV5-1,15,CASSPEPVKTDTQYF,TGCGCCAGCAGCCCGGAACCTGTTAAGACAGATACGCAGTATTTT
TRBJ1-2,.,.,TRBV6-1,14,CASSEPQGAYGYTF,TGTGCCAGCAGTGAACCACAGGGTGCCTATGGCTACACCTTC
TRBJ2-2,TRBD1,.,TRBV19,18,CASSNRGRDRGYTGELFF,TGTGCCAGTAGTAATAGGGGTCGGGACAGGGGTTACACCGGGGAGCTGTTTTTT
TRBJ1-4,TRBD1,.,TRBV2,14,CASSLTGGGEKLFF,TGTGCCAGCAGTCTAACAGGGGGGGGAGAAAAACTGTTTTTT
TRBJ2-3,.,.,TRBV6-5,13,CASRGAFTDTQYF,TGTGCCAGCAGAGGGGCTTTCACAGATACGCAGTATTTT
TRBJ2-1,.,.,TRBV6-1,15,CASSEIMGFANEQFF,TGTGCCAGCAGTGAGATAATGGGGTTCGCAAATGAGCAGTTCTTC
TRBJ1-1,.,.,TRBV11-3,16,CASSLAFTPLLAEAFF,TGTGCCAGCAGCTTAGCCTTCACCCCGCTTTTGGCTGAAGCTTTCTTT
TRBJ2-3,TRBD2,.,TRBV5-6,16,CASSLEVASGYDTQYF,TGTGCCAGCAGCTTGGAGGTGGCTAGCGGGTACGATACGCAGTATTTT
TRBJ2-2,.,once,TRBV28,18,CASTSLPRGRDNTGELFF,TGTGCCAGCACCTCTCTACCCCGGGGCAGGGACAACACCGGGGAGCTGTTTTTT
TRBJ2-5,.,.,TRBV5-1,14,CASSVSRVGETQYF,TGCGCCAGCAGCGTGTCTCGAGTTGGGGAGACCCAGTACTTC
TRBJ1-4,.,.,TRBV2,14,CASRSGTDNEKLFF,TGTGCCAGCAGATCGGGGACTGATAATGAAAAACTGTTTTTT
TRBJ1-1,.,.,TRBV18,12,CASSRLNTEAFF,TGTGCCAGCTCCCGTCTGAACACTGAAGCTTTCTTT
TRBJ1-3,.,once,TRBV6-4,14,CADGPRSSGNTIYF,TGTGCCGACGGCCCTCGCAGCTCTGGAAACACCATATATTTT
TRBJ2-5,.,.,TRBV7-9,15,CASSLGGARGETQYF,TGTGCCAGCAGCTTAGGGGGTGCCCGAGGGGAGACCCAGTACTTC
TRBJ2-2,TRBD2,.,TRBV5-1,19,CASSFGLAGGPRRRGELFF,TGCGCCAGCAGCTTTGGACTAGCGGGAGGGCCGCGGCGCCGCGGGGAGCTGTTTTTT
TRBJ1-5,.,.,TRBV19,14,CASSMWGLNQPQHF,TGTGCCAGTAGTATGTGGGGGCTTAATCAGCCCCAGCATTTT
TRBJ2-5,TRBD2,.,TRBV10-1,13,CASSSGGTSGQYF,TGCGCCAGCAGTTCGGGCGGGACTAGCGGCCAGTACTTC
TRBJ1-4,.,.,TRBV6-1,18,CASSERSIDFATNEKLFF,TGTGCCAGCAGTGAACGAAGTATAGATTTTGCAACTAATGAAAAACTGTTTTTT
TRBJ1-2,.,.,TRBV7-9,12,CASSRLEGGYTF,TGTGCCAGCAGCCGATTAGAGGGTGGCTACACCTTC
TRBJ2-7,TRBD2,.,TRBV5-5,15,CASSSLAGGLSEQYF,TGTGCCAGCAGCTCCTTAGCGGGAGGATTAAGCGAGCAGTACTTC
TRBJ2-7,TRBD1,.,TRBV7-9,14,CASSAGQGSIEQYF,TGTGCCAGCAGCGCCGGACAGGGGTCCATCGAGCAGTACTTC